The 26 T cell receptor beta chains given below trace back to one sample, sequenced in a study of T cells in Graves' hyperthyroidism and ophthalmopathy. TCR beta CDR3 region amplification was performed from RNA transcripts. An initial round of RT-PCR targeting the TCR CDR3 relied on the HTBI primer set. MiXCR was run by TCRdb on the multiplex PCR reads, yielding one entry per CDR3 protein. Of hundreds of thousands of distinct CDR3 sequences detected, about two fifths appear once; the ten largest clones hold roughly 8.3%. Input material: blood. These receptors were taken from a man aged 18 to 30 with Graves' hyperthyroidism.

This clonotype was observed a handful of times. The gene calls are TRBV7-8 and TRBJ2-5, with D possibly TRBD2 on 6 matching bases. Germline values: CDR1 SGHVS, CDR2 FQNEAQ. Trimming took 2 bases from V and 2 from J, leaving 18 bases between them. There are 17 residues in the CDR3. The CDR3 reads CASSLIPPWAGQETQYF. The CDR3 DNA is TGTGCCAGCAGCTTAATCCCACCATGGGCGGGACAAGAGACCCAGTACTTC.

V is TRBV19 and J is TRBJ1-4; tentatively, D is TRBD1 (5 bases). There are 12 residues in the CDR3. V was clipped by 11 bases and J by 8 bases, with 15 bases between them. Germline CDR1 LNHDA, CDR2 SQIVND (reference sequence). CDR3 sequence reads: CAWTQGGEKLFF. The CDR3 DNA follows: TGTGCCTGGACACAAGGAGGGGAAAAACTGTTTTTT.

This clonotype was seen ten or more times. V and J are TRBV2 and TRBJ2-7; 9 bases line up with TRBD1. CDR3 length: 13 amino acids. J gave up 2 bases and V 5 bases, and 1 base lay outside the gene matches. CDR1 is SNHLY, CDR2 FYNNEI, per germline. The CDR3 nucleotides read TGTGCCAGCAGTTACAGGGGGCCCTACGAGCAGTACTTC. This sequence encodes CASSYRGPYEQYF. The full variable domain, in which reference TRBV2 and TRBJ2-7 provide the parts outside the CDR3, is EPEVTQTPSHQVTQMGQEVILRCVPISNHLYFYWYRQILGQKVEFLVSFYNNEISEKSEIFDDQFSVERPDGSNFTLKIRSTKLEDSAMYFCASSYRGPYEQYFGPGTRLTVT.

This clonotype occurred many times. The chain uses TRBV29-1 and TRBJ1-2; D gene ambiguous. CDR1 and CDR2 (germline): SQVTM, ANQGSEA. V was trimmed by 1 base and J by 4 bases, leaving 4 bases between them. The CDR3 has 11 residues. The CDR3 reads CSVEVSYGYTF. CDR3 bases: TGCAGCGTTGAAGTGTCCTATGGCTACACCTTC.

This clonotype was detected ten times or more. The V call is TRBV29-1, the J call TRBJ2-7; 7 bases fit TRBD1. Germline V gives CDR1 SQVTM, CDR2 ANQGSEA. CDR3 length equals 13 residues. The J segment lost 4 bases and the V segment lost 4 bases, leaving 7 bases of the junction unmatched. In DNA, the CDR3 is TGCAGCGTTGTCACCGGGACAGCTTACGAGCAGTACTTC. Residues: CSVVTGTAYEQYF.

CDR3 DNA: TGTGCCAGCAGCCCGCCGGCCGGTGGCACCGGGGAGCTGTTTTTT. Translated, it gives CASSPPAGGTGELFF. The chain links TRBV7-9 to TRBJ2-2; the D is unclear. Looked up from germline, CDR1 is SEHNR and CDR2 is FQNEAQ (reference sequence). The CDR3 consists of 15 residues. The ends were cut back, 5 bases at V and 4 bases at J, with 14 bases in the middle. Variable domain in full (rest from reference TRBV7-9 and TRBJ2-2): DTGVSQNPRHKITKRGQNVTFRCDPISEHNRLYWYRQTLGQGPEFLTYFQNEAQLEKSRLLSDRFSAERPKGSFSTLEIQRTEQGDSAMYLCASSPPAGGTGELFFGEGSRLTVL.

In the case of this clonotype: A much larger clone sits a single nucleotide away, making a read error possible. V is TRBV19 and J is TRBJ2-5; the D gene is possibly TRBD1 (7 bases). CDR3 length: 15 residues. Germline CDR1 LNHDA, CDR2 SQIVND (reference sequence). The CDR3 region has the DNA TGTGCCAGTGGTATAGGCGGGACAGCGCAAGAGACCCAGTACTTC. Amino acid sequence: CASGIGGTAQETQYF.

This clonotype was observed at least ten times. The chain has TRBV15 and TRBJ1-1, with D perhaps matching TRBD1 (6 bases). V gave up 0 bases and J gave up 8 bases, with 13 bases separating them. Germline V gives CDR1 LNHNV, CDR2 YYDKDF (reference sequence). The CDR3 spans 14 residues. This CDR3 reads CATSRDQRTAEAFF. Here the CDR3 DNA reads TGTGCCACCAGCAGAGATCAGAGGACAGCCGAAGCTTTCTTT. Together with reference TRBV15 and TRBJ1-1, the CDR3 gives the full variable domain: DAMVIQNPRYQVTQFGKPVTLSCSQTLNHNVMYWYQQKSSQAPKLLFHYYDKDFNNEADTPDNFQSRRPNTSFCFLDIRSPGLGDTAMYLCATSRDQRTAEAFFGQGTRLTVV.

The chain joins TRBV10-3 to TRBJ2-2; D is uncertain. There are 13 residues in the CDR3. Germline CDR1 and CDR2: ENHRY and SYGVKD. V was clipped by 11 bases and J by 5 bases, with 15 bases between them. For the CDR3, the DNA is TGTGCCTCCTGGGGAAGCAGAACCGGGGAGCTGTTTTTT. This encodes CASWGSRTGELFF.

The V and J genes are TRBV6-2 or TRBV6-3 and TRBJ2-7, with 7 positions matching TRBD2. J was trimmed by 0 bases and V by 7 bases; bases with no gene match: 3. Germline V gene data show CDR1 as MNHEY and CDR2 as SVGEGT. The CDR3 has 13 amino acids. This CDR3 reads CASKAGNSYEQYF. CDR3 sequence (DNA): TGTGCCAGCAAAGCGGGAAACTCCTACGAGCAGTACTTC.

This CDR3 reads CASSLQSIDGYTF. The CDR3 nucleotides are TGTGCCAGCAGCTTACAGAGTATAGATGGCTACACCTTC. V gene TRBV5-4 combines with J gene TRBJ1-2; no definite D call. The V gene's germline CDR1 is SGHNT and CDR2 YYREEE (reference sequence). The ends were cut back, 2 bases at V and 6 bases at J, with 11 bases in the middle. CDR3 size: 13 residues.

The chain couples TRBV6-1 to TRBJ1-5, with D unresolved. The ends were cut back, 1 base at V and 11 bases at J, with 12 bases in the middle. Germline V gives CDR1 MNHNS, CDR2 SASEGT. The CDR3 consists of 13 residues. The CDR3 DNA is TGTGCCAGCAGTGAAGGTCTCTCTACAGCCCAGCATTTT. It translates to CASSEGLSTAQHF.

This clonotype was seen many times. The chain's CDR3 is CASSPWTGSNEKLFF. As DNA, the CDR3 is TGTGCCAGTAGTCCATGGACAGGATCGAATGAAAAACTGTTTTTT. This sequence joins TRBV19 and TRBJ1-4, with 7 positions matching TRBD1. The CDR3 runs 15 residues. V lost 5 bases and J lost 5; bases outside the gene matches: 8. The germline V gene encodes CDR1 LNHDA and CDR2 SQIVND (reference sequence).

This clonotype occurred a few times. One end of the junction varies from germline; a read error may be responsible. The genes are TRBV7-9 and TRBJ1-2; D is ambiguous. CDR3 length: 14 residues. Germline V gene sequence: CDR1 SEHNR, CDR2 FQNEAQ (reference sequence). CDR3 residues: CASSQVGGESGYTF. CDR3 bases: TGCGCCAGCAGCCAAGTTGGAGGTGAGAGTGGCTACACCTTC. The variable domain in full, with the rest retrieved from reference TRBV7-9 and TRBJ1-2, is DTGVSQNPRHKITKRGQNVTFRCDPISEHNRLYWYRQTLGQGPEFLTYFQNEAQLEKSRLLSDRFSAERPKGSFSTLEIQRTEQGDSAMYLCASSQVGGESGYTFGSGTRLTVV.

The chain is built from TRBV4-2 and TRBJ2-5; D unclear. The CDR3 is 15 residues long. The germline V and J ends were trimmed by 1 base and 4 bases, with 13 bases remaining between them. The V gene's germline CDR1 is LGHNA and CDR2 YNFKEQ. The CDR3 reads CASSQVDKLGETQYF. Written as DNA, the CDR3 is TGTGCCAGCAGCCAAGTCGATAAATTGGGAGAGACCCAGTACTTC.

The CDR3 bases are TGTGCCAGCAGGTTTACCCCCGATTGGGACAAAGAGACCCAGTACTTC. As protein: CASRFTPDWDKETQYF. This chain connects TRBV6-5 to TRBJ2-5; TRBD1 is a possible D gene (6 bases). This CDR3 has 16 residues. V shed 6 bases and J shed 3 bases, with 20 bases lying between them. Germline V CDR1 and CDR2: MNHEY, SVGAGI.

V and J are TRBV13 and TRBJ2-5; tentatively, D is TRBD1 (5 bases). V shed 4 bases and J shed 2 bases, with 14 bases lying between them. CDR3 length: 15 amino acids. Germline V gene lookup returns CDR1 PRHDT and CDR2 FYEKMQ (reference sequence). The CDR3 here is CASSYSGFRQETQYF. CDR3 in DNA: TGTGCCAGCAGCTATTCAGGGTTTCGGCAAGAGACCCAGTACTTC.

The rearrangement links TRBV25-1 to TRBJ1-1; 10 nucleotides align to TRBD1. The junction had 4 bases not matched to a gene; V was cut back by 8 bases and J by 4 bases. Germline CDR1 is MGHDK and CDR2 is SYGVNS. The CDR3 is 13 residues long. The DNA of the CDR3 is TGTGCCAGCTTTTGGACAGGGGGCACTGAAGCTTTCTTT. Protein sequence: CASFWTGGTEAFF.

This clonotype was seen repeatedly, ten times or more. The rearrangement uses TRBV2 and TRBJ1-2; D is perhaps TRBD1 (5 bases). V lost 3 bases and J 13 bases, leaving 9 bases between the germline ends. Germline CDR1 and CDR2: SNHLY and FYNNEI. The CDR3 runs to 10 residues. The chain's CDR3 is CASSDRVFTF. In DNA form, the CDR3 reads TGTGCCAGCAGTGACAGGGTGTTCACCTTC.

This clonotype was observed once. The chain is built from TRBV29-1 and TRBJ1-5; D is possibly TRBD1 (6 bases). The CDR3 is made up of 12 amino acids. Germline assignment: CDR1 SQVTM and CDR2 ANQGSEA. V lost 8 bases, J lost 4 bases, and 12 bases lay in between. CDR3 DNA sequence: TGCAGCCCCACAGGGCCAAATCAGCCCCAGCATTTT. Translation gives CSPTGPNQPQHF.

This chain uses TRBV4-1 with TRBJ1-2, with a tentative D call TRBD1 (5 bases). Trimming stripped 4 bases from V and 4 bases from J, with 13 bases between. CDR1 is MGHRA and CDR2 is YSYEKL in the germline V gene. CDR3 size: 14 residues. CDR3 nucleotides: TGCGCCAGCAGCCCTTCGGCAGGGCCCTATGGCTACACCTTC. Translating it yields CASSPSAGPYGYTF.

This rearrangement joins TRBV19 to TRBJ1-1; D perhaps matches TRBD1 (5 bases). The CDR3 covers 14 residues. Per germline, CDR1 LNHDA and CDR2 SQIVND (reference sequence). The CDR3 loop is CATSKDGAVAEAFF. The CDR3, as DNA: TGTGCGACCAGTAAAGACGGGGCCGTAGCTGAAGCTTTCTTT.

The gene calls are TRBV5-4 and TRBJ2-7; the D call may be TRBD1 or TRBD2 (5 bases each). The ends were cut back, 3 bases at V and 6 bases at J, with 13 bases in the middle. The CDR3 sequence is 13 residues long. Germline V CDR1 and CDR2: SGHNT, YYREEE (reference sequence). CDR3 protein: CASSWGIGVEQYF. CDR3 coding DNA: TGTGCCAGCAGCTGGGGGATTGGGGTCGAGCAGTACTTC.

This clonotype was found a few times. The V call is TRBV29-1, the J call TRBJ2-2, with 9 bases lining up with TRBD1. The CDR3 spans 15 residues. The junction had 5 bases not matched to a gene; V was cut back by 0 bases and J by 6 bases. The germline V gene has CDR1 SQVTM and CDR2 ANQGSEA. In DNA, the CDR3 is TGCAGCGTTGAAGAGATGGACAGGGGCTCCGGGGAGCTGTTTTTT. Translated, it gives CSVEEMDRGSGELFF.

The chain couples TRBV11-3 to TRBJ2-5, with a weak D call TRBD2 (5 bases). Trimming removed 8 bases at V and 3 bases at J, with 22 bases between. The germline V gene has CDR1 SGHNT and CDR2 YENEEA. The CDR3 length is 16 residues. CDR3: CASGQAVAPGEETQYF. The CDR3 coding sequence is TGTGCCAGCGGCCAAGCGGTAGCCCCGGGCGAAGAGACCCAGTACTTC.

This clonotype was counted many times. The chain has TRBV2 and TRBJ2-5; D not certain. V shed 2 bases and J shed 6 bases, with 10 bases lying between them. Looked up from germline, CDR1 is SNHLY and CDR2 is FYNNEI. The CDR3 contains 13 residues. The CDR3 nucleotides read TGTGCCAGCAGTGAAATGGGCGCCAAGACCCAGTACTTC. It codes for CASSEMGAKTQYF.